Shown below are 24 T cell receptor beta chains from a single sample sequenced in a study of CD8 T cells in Susac syndrome. The authors reverse transcribed 0.5 to 1 ug RNA with random hexamers. Via MiXCR, TCRdb re-called the immunoSEQ multiplex PCR reads, giving one row per CDR3 protein. The sample gives about 210,000 distinct CDR3 sequences, approximately 95% of which show up once; 0.075% to 0.095% is in the top ten. Sequencing used CD4+ T cells from PBMCs. The receptors come from a human donor with multiple sclerosis.

The rearrangement joins TRBV29-1 to TRBJ1-1; 8 bases agree with TRBD1. CDR3 size: 14 residues. The germline gives CDR1 SQVTM, CDR2 ANQGSEA. J was trimmed by 0 bases and V by 6 bases; bases with no gene match: 6. The CDR3 here is CSVPGQVMNTEAFF. CDR3 bases: TGCAGCGTACCGGGACAGGTCATGAACACTGAAGCTTTCTTT.

The V gene is TRBV9, the J gene TRBJ2-3; possible D gene TRBD2, 5 bases. V lost 0 bases to trimming and J lost 6 bases, with 11 bases between them. Germline V CDR1 and CDR2: SGDLS, YYNGEE. The CDR3 consists of 14 residues. The CDR3 is CASSVAGWRDTQYF. The CDR3 DNA follows: TGTGCCAGCAGCGTAGCGGGGTGGCGGGATACGCAGTATTTT. The variable domain in full, completed from reference TRBV9 and TRBJ2-3, reads DSGVTQTPKHLITATGQRVTLRCSPRSGDLSVYWYQQSLDQGLQFLIQYYNGEERAKGNILERFSAQQFPDLHSELNLSSLELGDSALYFCASSVAGWRDTQYFGPGTRLTVL.

The V and J genes are TRBV7-2 and TRBJ2-3; D unclear. Germline V gene lookup returns CDR1 SGHTA and CDR2 FQGNSA. The CDR3 has 13 amino acids. The V gene lost 6 bases and the J gene lost 1 base, with 8 bases spanning the gap. The DNA for the CDR3 is TGTGCCAGCAGTCACGGACGCACAGATACGCAGTATTTT. It translates to CASSHGRTDTQYF.

V gene TRBV29-1 combines with J gene TRBJ1-2; D remains ambiguous. The V and J ends lost 7 bases and 0 bases respectively, with 9 bases between them. This CDR3 region has 12 residues. CDR1 and CDR2 from the germline V gene are SQVTM and ANQGSEA. CDR3 in DNA: TGCAGCGCCCTCGAGGCTAACTATGGCTACACCTTC. Protein sequence: CSALEANYGYTF.

The gene calls are TRBV9 and TRBJ1-1; D gene ambiguous. This CDR3 is 15 amino acids long. Germline V CDR1 and CDR2: SGDLS, YYNGEE. The ends were cut back, 3 bases at V and 7 bases at J, with 19 bases in the middle. The CDR3 loop is CASSDRVGEEVEAFF. The CDR3 DNA follows: TGTGCCAGCAGCGATAGGGTTGGGGAGGAGGTTGAAGCTTTCTTT.

The chain combines TRBV12-3 or TRBV12-4 with TRBJ2-5; 10 nucleotides line up with TRBD1. Germline trimming cut 3 bases from V and 7 bases from J; bases unmatched to any gene: 8. This CDR3 spans 15 amino acids. Here the CDR3 DNA reads TGTGCCAGCAGTTTTAGGTGGGACAGGGGCGTGACCCAGTACTTC. This gives the protein CASSFRWDRGVTQYF.

The gene calls are TRBV20-1 and TRBJ1-1; D is unresolved. This CDR3 has 14 residues. CDR1 and CDR2 (germline): DFQATT, SNEGSKA (reference sequence). Trimming removed 5 bases from V and 6 bases from J, with 19 bases in between. CDR3 nucleotide sequence: TGCAGTGCTCTTAAACGGACGGTGGTCGCTGAAGCTTTCTTT. This translates into CSALKRTVVAEAFF.

This sequence joins TRBV4-1 and TRBJ2-5; D not certain. Germline values: CDR1 MGHRA, CDR2 YSYEKL. Trimming shortened V by 1 base and J by 6 bases, and 15 bases separated the two germline ends. The CDR3 totals 15 residues. The CDR3 nucleotides read TGCGCCAGCAGCCAAGTTGAAGGGAACGTGAAGACCCAGTACTTC. Translated: CASSQVEGNVKTQYF.

This chain connects TRBV11-2 to TRBJ2-7; D tentatively reads TRBD1 or TRBD2 (6 bases each). V was trimmed by 0 bases and J by 5 bases, leaving 11 bases between them. This CDR3 spans 14 amino acids. Looked up from germline, CDR1 is SGHAT and CDR2 is FQNNGV. CDR3 DNA: TGTGCCAGCAGCTTAGACGGGGGCGGAAACGAGCAGTACTTC. This sequence encodes CASSLDGGGNEQYF.

V is TRBV20-1 and J is TRBJ2-3; D gene ambiguous. V was trimmed by 4 bases and J by 0 bases, leaving 11 bases between them. Germline CDR1 DFQATT, CDR2 SNEGSKA (reference sequence). This CDR3 has 14 amino acids. The CDR3: CSAMRSPSTDTQYF. The CDR3 DNA follows: TGCAGTGCTATGAGGAGCCCTAGCACAGATACGCAGTATTTT.

The CDR3 spells CASSQAGNSGVDIQYF. The CDR3 DNA reads as TGTGCCAGCAGCCAAGCGGGGAATAGCGGGGTAGACATTCAGTACTTC. This chain uses TRBV14 with TRBJ2-4, with 8 bases aligning to TRBD2. CDR1 is SGHDN and CDR2 is FVKESK in the germline V gene. Trimming took 1 base from V and 8 from J; bases not matched to a gene: 10. CDR3 length: 16 residues. Together with reference TRBV14 and TRBJ2-4, the CDR3 gives the full variable domain: EAGVTQFPSHSVIEKGQTVTLRCDPISGHDNLYWYRRVMGKEIKFLLHFVKESKQDESGMPNNRFLAERTGGTYSTLKVQPAELEDSGVYFCASSQAGNSGVDIQYFGAGTRLSVL.

V and J are TRBV9 and TRBJ2-1; 8 bases are shared with TRBD2. Germline V gene lookup returns CDR1 SGDLS and CDR2 YYNGEE. This CDR3 has 15 amino acids. The ends lost 0 bases at V and 9 bases at J; junction bases unmatched: 8. CDR3: CASSVVVSGNGEQFF. CDR3 nucleotide sequence: TGTGCCAGCAGCGTAGTGGTTAGCGGGAACGGTGAGCAGTTCTTC.

The table lists this clonotype with a count of one. The chain uses TRBV29-1 and TRBJ2-7; 9 nucleotides match TRBD2. The CDR3 covers 12 residues. V dropped 6 bases and J dropped 2; count of bases not matched to a gene: 2. Germline V gene sequence: CDR1 SQVTM, CDR2 ANQGSEA. CDR3 loop: CSVLAGAYEQYF. In DNA form, the CDR3 reads TGCAGCGTGTTAGCGGGGGCCTACGAGCAGTACTTC.

The J gene is TRBJ2-5, the V gene TRBV6-5, with a tentative D call TRBD1 (6 bases). V lost 2 bases and J 0 bases, leaving 10 bases between the germline ends. The CDR3 covers 15 residues. CDR1 is MNHEY, CDR2 SVGAGI, per germline. In nucleotides, the CDR3 is TGTGCCAGCAGTTACAACCGGGACAACCAAGAGACCCAGTACTTC. This codes for CASSYNRDNQETQYF.

The V and J genes are TRBV12-3 or TRBV12-4 and TRBJ1-1; 8 bases line up with TRBD1. The CDR3 runs to 13 residues. The trim removed 5 bases at V and 5 bases at J, leaving 4 bases unmatched. In DNA, the CDR3 is TGTGCCAGCAGTCCCCGACAGGGGACTGAAGCTTTCTTT. Its translation: CASSPRQGTEAFF.

The chain joins TRBV20-1 to TRBJ1-2; 7 bases are shared with TRBD1. Germline values: CDR1 DFQATT, CDR2 SNEGSKA (reference sequence). The length of the CDR3 is 13 residues. V gave up 3 bases and J gave up 6 bases; unmatched junction bases: 7. As DNA, the CDR3 is TGCAGTGCTAGGGGCAGGGGGGGTGATGGCTACACCTTC. The encoded protein is CSARGRGGDGYTF.

This clonotype has just one count. The gene calls are TRBV3-1 and TRBJ1-5; possibly TRBD1 for D (6 bases). The CDR3 contains 15 residues. V lost 4 bases to trimming and J lost 6 bases, with 16 bases between them. Germline CDR1 LGHDT, CDR2 YNNKEL (reference sequence). CDR3 bases: TGTGCCAGCAGCCCCGAACCAGGGGTGACTCAGCCCCAGCATTTT. Its translation is CASSPEPGVTQPQHF.

The genes are TRBV29-1 and TRBJ2-1; D uncertain. The V end lost 5 bases, the J end lost 9 bases, and 11 bases lay between the germline ends. This CDR3 region has 11 residues. The germline CDR1 and CDR2 sequences are SQVTM and ANQGSEA. The CDR3 here is CSVQSMGEQFF. The DNA for the CDR3 is TGCAGCGTTCAGTCCATGGGTGAGCAGTTCTTC.

The chain uses TRBV2 and TRBJ2-1; 8 bases fit TRBD2. J was trimmed by 6 bases and V by 2 bases; bases with no gene match: 9. There are 16 residues in the CDR3. Germline V CDR1 and CDR2: SNHLY, FYNNEI. The CDR3 reads CASSERPSGLPNEQFF. As DNA, the CDR3 is TGTGCCAGCAGTGAAAGGCCTAGCGGGTTGCCCAATGAGCAGTTCTTC.

V and J are TRBV24-1 and TRBJ2-3; D gene unclear. CDR1 and CDR2 from the germline V gene are KGHDR and SFDVKD. The V gene lost 4 bases and the J gene lost 4 bases, with 11 bases spanning the gap. This CDR3 comprises 14 residues. The CDR3 is CATSDPSASDTQYF. As DNA, the CDR3 is TGTGCCACCAGTGACCCCTCGGCGTCAGATACGCAGTATTTT.

The chain employs TRBV3-1 and TRBJ1-3, with D tentatively TRBD1 (5 bases). The ends were cut back, 1 base at V and 5 bases at J, with 12 bases in the middle. The germline CDR1 and CDR2 sequences are LGHDT and YNNKEL (reference sequence). The CDR3 spans 15 residues. This CDR3 is CASSQAADTRNTIYF. CDR3 coding DNA: TGTGCCAGCAGCCAAGCAGCGGACACAAGAAACACCATATATTTT.

The V and J genes are TRBV2 and TRBJ2-3; no firm D call. This CDR3 has 15 residues. V lost 3 bases, J lost 0 bases, and 10 bases lay in between. CDR1 SNHLY and CDR2 FYNNEI come from the germline V gene. CDR3 in amino acids: CASSDRRTSTDTQYF. In nucleotides, the CDR3 is TGTGCCAGCAGTGATCGGCGGACGAGCACAGATACGCAGTATTTT.

The J gene is TRBJ1-5, the V gene TRBV27; no clear D. Per the germline V gene, CDR1 is MNHEY and CDR2 is SMNVEV (reference sequence). V shed 2 bases and J shed 1 base, with 3 bases lying between them. This CDR3 is 13 amino acids long. The CDR3 spells CASSLQSNQPQHF. As DNA, the CDR3 is TGTGCCAGCAGTTTACAGAGCAATCAGCCCCAGCATTTT.

The chain uses TRBV5-1 and TRBJ2-3; 10 bases map to TRBD2. Germline CDR1 reads SGHRS; CDR2 reads YFSETQ. With V trimmed by 0 bases and J by 2 bases, 6 bases remained unmatched. CDR3 length: 17 residues. Written as DNA, the CDR3 is TGCGCCAGCAGCTTGGGAGCGGGGGGGCCGATCACAGATACGCAGTATTTT. Protein sequence: CASSLGAGGPITDTQYF.